Sequencing of this T cell receptor (beta chain) was carried out in a study of Graves' ophthalmopathy and Graves' hyperthyroidism. Amplification from RNA transcripts yielded the TCR beta CDR3 regions. Scientists carried out first-round RT-PCR using HTBI primers and then a second-round multiplex PCR. One entry per CDR3 protein results from TCRdb running MiXCR on the multiplex PCR reads. Of 450,000 or so distinct CDR3 sequences in the sample, roughly an eighth were seen once. Study findings and constraints: Thyroid clonotypes that were expanded above 0.001 frequency mostly also appeared in blood.

Disease in donors with ophthalmopathy had moderate-to-severe activity, CAS ≥3, NOSPECS ≥4 and under 3 months' duration. A remark on this clonotype: Antigen unknown.

Germline CDR1 is SNHLY and CDR2 is FYNNEI. Trimming took 8 bases from V and 3 from J; bases not matched to a gene: 6. This CDR3 has 15 amino acids. Sequenced input: blood. J is TRBJ2-2 and V is TRBV2; 10 bases are a match to TRBD1. The clonotype was recovered from a woman aged 25 to 45 with Graves' ophthalmopathy. The CDR3 sequence: CASQRQGADTGELFF. CDR3 coding DNA: TGTGCCAGCCAAAGACAGGGGGCAGACACCGGGGAGCTGTTTTTT.